Listed here are 18 T cell receptor beta chains from one sample, sequenced in a study of PD-1 blockade in mismatch repair-deficient tumors. Some clones are missing from TCRdb's copy, which holds only in-frame ones; the method was immunoSEQ multiplex PCR. The sample yields about 120,000 clones, more than 60% seen once. Sequencing was performed on peripheral blood, taken 60 weeks after starting pembrolizumab. These receptors were taken from an adult with mismatch repair-deficient cancer.

The chain has TRBV7-9 and TRBJ2-7; D is uncertain. The germline gives CDR1 SEHNR, CDR2 FQNEAQ (reference sequence). The V end was cut by 2 bases, the J end by 7 bases, with 15 bases between. The CDR3 length is 14 residues. CDR3 loop: CASSLNTEKDEQYF. CDR3 coding DNA: TGTGCCAGCAGCTTAAACACGGAGAAGGATGAGCAGTACTTC.

The chain recombines TRBV6-5 with TRBJ1-1; 10 bases are a match to TRBD1. The V segment lost 5 bases and the J segment 5 bases; nucleotides outside the gene matches: 5. Germline values: CDR1 MNHEY, CDR2 SVGAGI. The CDR3 length is 14 residues. The DNA of the CDR3 is TGTGCCAGCAGTCGGGGACAGGGGTTTACTGAAGCTTTCTTT. Translating it yields CASSRGQGFTEAFF.

This rearrangement joins TRBV5-6 to TRBJ1-3, with TRBD1 matching over 7 bases. Germline V gene sequence: CDR1 SGHDT, CDR2 YYEEEE. The CDR3 sequence is 16 residues long. After removal of 3 bases from V and 0 bases from J, the junction contained 6 bases not matched to a gene. CDR3 in DNA: TGTGCCAGCAGCTATGAACAGGGGATCTCTGGAAACACCATATATTTT. Amino acid sequence: CASSYEQGISGNTIYF.

This chain joins TRBV6-6 and TRBJ2-2; D unclear. CDR1 is MNHNY, CDR2 SVGAGI, per germline (reference sequence). V was shortened by 10 bases and J by 2 bases, with 14 bases between the two germline ends. The CDR3 spans 14 residues. DNA of the CDR3: TGTGCCACCTCGCCATACCTTAACACCGGGGAGCTGTTTTTT. It specifies CATSPYLNTGELFF.

This clone was counted a few times. This chain links TRBV12-5 with TRBJ2-7; D gene ambiguous. Germline loops: CDR1 LGHNT, CDR2 FRNRAP. This CDR3 comprises 12 residues. Trimming removed 1 base at V and 10 bases at J, with 11 bases between. Written as DNA, the CDR3 is TGTGCTAGTGGTTTGGAGTTTCTAGAACAGTACTTC. Encoded protein: CASGLEFLEQYF.

As for this clone: Other nucleotide sequences in the sample specify the same CDR3. The gene calls are TRBV7-9 and TRBJ2-3; D ambiguous. Per the germline V gene, CDR1 is SEHNR and CDR2 is FQNEAQ (reference sequence). This CDR3 is 12 amino acids long. Trimming shortened V by 5 bases and J by 6 bases, and 9 bases separated the two germline ends. This CDR3 reads CASSTTADTQYF. Written as DNA, the CDR3 is TGTGCCAGCAGCACAACGGCGGATACGCAGTATTTT.

This chain joins TRBV13 and TRBJ2-7; no reliable D call. Trimming left V 7 bases short and J 3 bases short, with 10 bases between. The CDR3 is 12 residues long. From germline, CDR1 is PRHDT and CDR2 FYEKMQ (reference sequence). The CDR3 loop reads CASTSPGYEQYF. CDR3 DNA: TGTGCCAGCACCTCCCCGGGCTACGAGCAGTACTTC.

The CDR3 bases are TGTGCCAGCAGTTACTCGGGGACAGGGCTCGAGCAGTACTTC. Amino acids: CASSYSGTGLEQYF. The genes are TRBV6-6 and TRBJ2-7; 9 nucleotides agree with TRBD1. The CDR3 covers 14 residues. Looked up from germline, CDR1 is MNHNY and CDR2 is SVGAGI (reference sequence). Trimming took 0 bases from V and 6 from J; bases not matched to a gene: 3.

The CDR3: CASSSEDTQYF. The CDR3 coding sequence is TGTGCCAGCAGCTCGGAGGATACGCAGTATTTT. The rearrangement joins TRBV9 to TRBJ2-3; no definite D call. The germline V and J ends were trimmed by 4 bases and 6 bases, with 6 bases remaining between them. Germline V gene sequence: CDR1 SGDLS, CDR2 YYNGEE. The CDR3 loop spans 11 amino acids.

The J gene is TRBJ2-1, the V gene TRBV12-5; 9 bases align to TRBD1. V gave up 6 bases and J gave up 1 base; unmatched junction bases: 4. This CDR3 contains 15 residues. The V gene's germline CDR1 is LGHNT and CDR2 FRNRAP. The CDR3 bases are TGTGCTAGTGGGCCTGGACAGGGGTCCTACAATGAGCAGTTCTTC. This translates into CASGPGQGSYNEQFF.

The chain is built from TRBV18 and TRBJ1-1; D is perhaps TRBD1 (6 bases). V lost 6 bases, J lost 1 base, and 15 bases lay in between. The germline V gene encodes CDR1 KGHSH and CDR2 LQKENI. The CDR3 runs 15 residues. CDR3 sequence (DNA): TGTGCCAGCTCCTGGGGCGGGGGCAAGAACACTGAAGCTTTCTTT. Translation: CASSWGGGKNTEAFF. Complete variable domain (other parts from reference TRBV18 and TRBJ1-1): NAGVMQNPRHLVRRRGQEARLRCSPMKGHSHVYWYRQLPEEGLKFMVYLQKENIIDESGMPKERFSAEFPKEGPSILRIQQVVRGDSAAYFCASSWGGGKNTEAFFGQGTRLTVV.

The chain employs TRBV7-8 and TRBJ1-4; 8 bases are a match to TRBD1. V was pared by 1 base and J by 8 bases, with 6 bases of the junction left unmatched. The V gene's germline CDR1 is SGHVS and CDR2 FQNEAQ. There are 15 residues in the CDR3. The chain's CDR3 is CASSLGTGSFEKLFF. DNA for the CDR3: TGTGCCAGCAGCTTAGGGACAGGGTCGTTCGAAAAACTGTTTTTT. The full variable domain, its missing parts supplied by reference TRBV7-8 and TRBJ1-4, is GAGVSQSPRYKVAKRGQDVALRCDPISGHVSLFWYQQALGQGPEFLTYFQNEAQLDKSGLPSDRFFAERPEGSVSTLKIQRTQQEDSAVYLCASSLGTGSFEKLFFGSGTQLSVL.

The CDR3 protein is CASSLDRDYGYTF. The CDR3 coding sequence is TGTGCCAGCAGCCTAGACAGAGACTATGGCTACACCTTC. This sequence joins TRBV27 and TRBJ1-2, with a possible D match to TRBD1 (5 bases). This CDR3 comprises 13 residues. Per the germline V gene, CDR1 is MNHEY and CDR2 is SMNVEV (reference sequence). The V gene lost 6 bases and the J gene lost 3 bases, with 11 bases spanning the gap.

The genes are TRBV5-6 and TRBJ2-7, with TRBD2 matching over 7 bases. Germline-derived CDR1 and CDR2 are SGHDT and YYEEEE. Unmatched junction bases numbered 14, after V lost 2 bases and J lost 0 bases. The CDR3 has 18 residues. The CDR3 is CASSFQTRDYPDSYEQYF. CDR3 nucleotides: TGTGCCAGCAGCTTCCAAACTAGGGACTACCCAGACTCCTACGAGCAGTACTTC.

The chain is built from TRBV7-9 and TRBJ2-5; 8 bases align to TRBD1. The CDR3 is made up of 15 amino acids. Trimming took 4 bases from V and 5 from J; bases not matched to a gene: 9. Germline CDR1 and CDR2: SEHNR and FQNEAQ (reference sequence). CDR3 residues: CASSSDRVETETQYF. CDR3 in DNA: TGTGCCAGCAGCTCGGACAGGGTGGAGACGGAGACCCAGTACTTC. The full variable domain, rest sourced from reference TRBV7-9 and TRBJ2-5, is DTGVSQNPRHKITKRGQNVTFRCDPISEHNRLYWYRQTLGQGPEFLTYFQNEAQLEKSRLLSDRFSAERPKGSFSTLEIQRTEQGDSAMYLCASSSDRVETETQYFGPGTRLLVL.

Here the CDR3 DNA reads TGTGCCAGTAGTGAAGGCGCGGGGTGGTCCTACGAGCAGTACTTC. Its protein product is CASSEGAGWSYEQYF. The chain uses TRBV19 and TRBJ2-7; TRBD2 might be the D (6 bases). Trimming took off 5 bases at V and 1 base at J, with 15 bases between the two ends. Germline-derived CDR1 and CDR2 are LNHDA and SQIVND (reference sequence). This CDR3 has 15 amino acids.

On this clone: This specimen includes other DNA sequences encoding the same CDR3. The rearrangement links TRBV9 to TRBJ1-3, with D tentatively TRBD1 (5 bases). Deletions cut 0 bases from V and 0 bases from J, with 7 bases between. This CDR3 has 15 residues. Germline V gives CDR1 SGDLS, CDR2 YYNGEE. The DNA of the CDR3 is TGTGCCAGCAGCGTAGGGGGGAGCTCTGGAAACACCATATATTTT. Its protein is CASSVGGSSGNTIYF.

The gene calls are TRBV5-6 and TRBJ1-1; D unresolved. The germline CDR1 and CDR2 sequences are SGHDT and YYEEEE. This CDR3 is 13 amino acids long. The V end lost 2 bases, the J end lost 0 bases, and 5 bases lay between the germline ends. CDR3 in DNA: TGTGCCAGCAGCTTCTACCTGAACACTGAAGCTTTCTTT. Protein product: CASSFYLNTEAFF.